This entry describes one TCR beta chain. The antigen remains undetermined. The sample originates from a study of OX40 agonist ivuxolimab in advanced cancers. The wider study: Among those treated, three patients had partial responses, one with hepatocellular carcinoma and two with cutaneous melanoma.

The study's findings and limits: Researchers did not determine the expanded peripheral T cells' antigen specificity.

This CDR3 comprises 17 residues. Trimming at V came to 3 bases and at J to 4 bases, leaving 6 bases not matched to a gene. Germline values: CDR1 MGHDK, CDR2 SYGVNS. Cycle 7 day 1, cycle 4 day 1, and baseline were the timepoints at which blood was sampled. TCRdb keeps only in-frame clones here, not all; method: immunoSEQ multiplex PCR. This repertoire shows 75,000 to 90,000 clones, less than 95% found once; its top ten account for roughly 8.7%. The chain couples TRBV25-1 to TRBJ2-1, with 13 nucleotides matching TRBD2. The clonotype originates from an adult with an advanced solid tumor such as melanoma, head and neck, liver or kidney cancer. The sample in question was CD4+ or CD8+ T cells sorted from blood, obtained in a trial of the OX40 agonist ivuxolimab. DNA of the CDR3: TGTGCCAGCAGTGAGGGCTTACTAGCGGGAGGGTACAATGAGCAGTTCTTC. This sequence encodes CASSEGLLAGGYNEQFF.